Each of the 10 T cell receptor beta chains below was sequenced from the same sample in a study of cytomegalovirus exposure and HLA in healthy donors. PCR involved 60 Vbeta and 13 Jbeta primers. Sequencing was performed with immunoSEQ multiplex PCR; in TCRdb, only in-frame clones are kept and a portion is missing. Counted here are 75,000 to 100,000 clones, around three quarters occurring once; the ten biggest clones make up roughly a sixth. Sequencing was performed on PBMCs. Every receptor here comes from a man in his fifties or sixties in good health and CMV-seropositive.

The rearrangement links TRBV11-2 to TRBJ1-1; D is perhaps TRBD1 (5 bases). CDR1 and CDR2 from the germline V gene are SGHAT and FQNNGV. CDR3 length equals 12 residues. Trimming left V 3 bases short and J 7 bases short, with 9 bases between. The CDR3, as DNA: TGTGCCAGCAGCTTTGGAAGGGGTGAAGCTTTCTTT. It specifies CASSFGRGEAFF.

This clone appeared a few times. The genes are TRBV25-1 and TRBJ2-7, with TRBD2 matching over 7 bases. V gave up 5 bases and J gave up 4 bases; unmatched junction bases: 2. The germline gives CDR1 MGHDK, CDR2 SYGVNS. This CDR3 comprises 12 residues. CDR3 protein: CASSWGGYEQYF. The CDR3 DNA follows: TGTGCCAGCAGTTGGGGGGGGTACGAGCAGTACTTC.

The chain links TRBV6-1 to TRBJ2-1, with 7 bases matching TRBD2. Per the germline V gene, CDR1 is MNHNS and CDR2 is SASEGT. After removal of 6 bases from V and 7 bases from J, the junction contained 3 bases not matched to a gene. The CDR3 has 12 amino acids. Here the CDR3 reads CASRGGWNEQFF. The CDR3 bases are TGTGCCAGCAGGGGGGGGTGGAATGAGCAGTTCTTC.

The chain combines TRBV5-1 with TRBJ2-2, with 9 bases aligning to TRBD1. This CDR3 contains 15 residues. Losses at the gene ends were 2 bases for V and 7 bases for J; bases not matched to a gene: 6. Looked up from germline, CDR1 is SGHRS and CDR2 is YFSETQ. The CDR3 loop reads CASSLQGARGGELFF. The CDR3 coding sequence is TGCGCCAGCAGCTTACAGGGGGCTCGCGGCGGGGAGCTGTTTTTT.

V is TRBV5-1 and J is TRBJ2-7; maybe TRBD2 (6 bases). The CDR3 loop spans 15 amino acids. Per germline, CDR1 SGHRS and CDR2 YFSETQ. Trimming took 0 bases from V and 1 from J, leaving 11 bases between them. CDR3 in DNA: TGCGCCAGCAGCTTGGGGACTACCATTTCCTACGAGCAGTACTTC. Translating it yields CASSLGTTISYEQYF.

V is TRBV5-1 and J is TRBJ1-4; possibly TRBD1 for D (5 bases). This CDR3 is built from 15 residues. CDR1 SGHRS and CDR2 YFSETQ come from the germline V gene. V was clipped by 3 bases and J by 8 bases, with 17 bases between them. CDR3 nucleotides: TGCGCCAGCAGCTGGGGTGACAGAGTCGGGGAAAAACTGTTTTTT. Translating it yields CASSWGDRVGEKLFF.

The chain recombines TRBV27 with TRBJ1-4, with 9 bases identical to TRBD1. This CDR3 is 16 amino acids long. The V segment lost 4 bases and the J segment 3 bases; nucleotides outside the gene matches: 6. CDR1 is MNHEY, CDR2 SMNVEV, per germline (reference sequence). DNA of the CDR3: TGTGCCAGCAGTTCTGGACAGGGGACCCCTAATGAAAAACTGTTTTTT. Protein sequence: CASSSGQGTPNEKLFF.

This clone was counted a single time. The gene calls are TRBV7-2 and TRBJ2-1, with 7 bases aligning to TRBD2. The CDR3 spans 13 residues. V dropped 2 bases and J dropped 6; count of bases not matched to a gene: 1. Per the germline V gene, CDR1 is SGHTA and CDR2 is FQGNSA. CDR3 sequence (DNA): TGTGCCAGCAGCTTAACGGGAGGCAATGAGCAGTTCTTC. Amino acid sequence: CASSLTGGNEQFF.

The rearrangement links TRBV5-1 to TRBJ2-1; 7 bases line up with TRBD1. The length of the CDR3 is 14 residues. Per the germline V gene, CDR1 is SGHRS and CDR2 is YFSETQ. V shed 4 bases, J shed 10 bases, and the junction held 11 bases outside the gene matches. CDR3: CASSTDRDRAEQFF. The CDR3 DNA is TGCGCCAGCAGCACGGACAGAGACAGGGCAGAGCAGTTCTTC. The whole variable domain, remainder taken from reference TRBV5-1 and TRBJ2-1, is KAGVTQTPRYLIKTRGQQVTLSCSPISGHRSVSWYQQTPGQGLQFLFEYFSETQRNKGNFPGRFSGRQFSNSRSEMNVSTLELGDSALYLCASSTDRDRAEQFFGPGTRLTVL.

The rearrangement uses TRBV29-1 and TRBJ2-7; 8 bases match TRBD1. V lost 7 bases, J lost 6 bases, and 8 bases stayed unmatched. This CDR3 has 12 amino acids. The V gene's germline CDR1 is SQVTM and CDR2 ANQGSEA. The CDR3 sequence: CSGRIDRGEQYF. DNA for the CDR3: TGCAGCGGAAGAATAGACAGGGGCGAGCAGTACTTC.